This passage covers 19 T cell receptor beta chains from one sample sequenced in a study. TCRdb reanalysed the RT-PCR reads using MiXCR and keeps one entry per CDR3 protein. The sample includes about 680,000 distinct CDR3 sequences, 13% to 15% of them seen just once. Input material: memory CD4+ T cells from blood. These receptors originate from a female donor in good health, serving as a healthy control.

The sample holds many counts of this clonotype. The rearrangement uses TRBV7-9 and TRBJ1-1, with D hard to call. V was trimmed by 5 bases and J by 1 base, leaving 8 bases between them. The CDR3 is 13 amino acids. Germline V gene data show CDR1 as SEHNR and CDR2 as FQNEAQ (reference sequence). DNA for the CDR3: TGTGCCAGCAGCCGCGACGGGAACACTGAAGCTTTCTTT. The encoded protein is CASSRDGNTEAFF.

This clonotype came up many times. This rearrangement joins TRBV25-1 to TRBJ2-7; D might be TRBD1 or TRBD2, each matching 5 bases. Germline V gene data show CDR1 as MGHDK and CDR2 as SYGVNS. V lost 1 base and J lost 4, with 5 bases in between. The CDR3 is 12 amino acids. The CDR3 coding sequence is TGTGCCAGCAGTGAATGGGGGTACGAGCAGTACTTC. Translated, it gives CASSEWGYEQYF.

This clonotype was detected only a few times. The CDR3 spells CASSVSSGNFGELFF. In DNA, the CDR3 is TGTGCCAGCAGTGTGTCTAGCGGGAATTTCGGGGAGCTGTTTTTT. V is TRBV9 and J is TRBJ2-2, with 9 bases lining up with TRBD2. Germline lookup yields CDR1 SGDLS and CDR2 YYNGEE. V was clipped by 5 bases and J by 7 bases; unmatched bases: 9. The CDR3 covers 15 residues.

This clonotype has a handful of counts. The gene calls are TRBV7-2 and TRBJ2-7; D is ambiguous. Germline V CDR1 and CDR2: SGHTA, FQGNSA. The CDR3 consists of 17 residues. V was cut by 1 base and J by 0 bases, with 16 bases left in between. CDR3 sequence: CASSLGSGYFSSYEQYF. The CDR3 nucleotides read TGTGCCAGCAGCTTAGGATCCGGATACTTTAGCTCCTACGAGCAGTACTTC. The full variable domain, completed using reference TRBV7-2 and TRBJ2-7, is GAGVSQSPSNKVTEKGKDVELRCDPISGHTALYWYRQSLGQGLEFLIYFQGNSAPDKSGLPSDRFSAERTGGSVSTLTIQRTQQEDSAVYLCASSLGSGYFSSYEQYFGPGTRLTVT.

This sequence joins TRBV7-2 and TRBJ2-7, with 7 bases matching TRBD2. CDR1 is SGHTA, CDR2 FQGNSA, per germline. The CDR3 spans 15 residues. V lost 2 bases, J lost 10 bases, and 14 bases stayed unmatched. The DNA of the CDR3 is TGTGCCAGCAGCTTAAATGCGGGAGCGATTGGTTCTCAGTACTTC. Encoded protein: CASSLNAGAIGSQYF.

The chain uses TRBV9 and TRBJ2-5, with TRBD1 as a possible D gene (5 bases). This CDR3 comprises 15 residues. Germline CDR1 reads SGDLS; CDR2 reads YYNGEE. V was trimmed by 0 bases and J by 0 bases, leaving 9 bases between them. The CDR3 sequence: CASSVEAGYQETQYF. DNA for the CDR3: TGTGCCAGCAGCGTAGAGGCAGGGTACCAAGAGACCCAGTACTTC.

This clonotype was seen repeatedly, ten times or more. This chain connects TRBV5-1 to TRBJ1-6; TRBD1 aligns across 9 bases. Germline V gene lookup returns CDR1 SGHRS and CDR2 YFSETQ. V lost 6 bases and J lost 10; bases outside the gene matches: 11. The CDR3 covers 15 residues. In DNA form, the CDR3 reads TGCGCCAGCACTGACGACAGGGGGGTCGTGTCACCCCTCCACTTT. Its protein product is CASTDDRGVVSPLHF.

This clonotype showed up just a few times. CDR3 coding DNA: TGCGCCAGCAGCTACCAAGCGGGAGTGGAAACAGATACGCAGTATTTT. This codes for CASSYQAGVETDTQYF. The chain uses TRBV4-3 and TRBJ2-3; 8 nucleotides align to TRBD2. Germline V gives CDR1 LGHNA, CDR2 YSLEER. Germline trimming cut 5 bases from V and 3 bases from J; bases unmatched to any gene: 10. The CDR3 consists of 16 residues.

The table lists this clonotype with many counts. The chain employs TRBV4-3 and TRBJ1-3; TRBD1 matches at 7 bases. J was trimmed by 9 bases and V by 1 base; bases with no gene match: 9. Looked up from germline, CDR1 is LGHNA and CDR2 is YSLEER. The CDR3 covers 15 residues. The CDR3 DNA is TGCGCCAGCAGCCAAGCAGCAGGGGGAGTTGGCACCATATATTTT. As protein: CASSQAAGGVGTIYF.

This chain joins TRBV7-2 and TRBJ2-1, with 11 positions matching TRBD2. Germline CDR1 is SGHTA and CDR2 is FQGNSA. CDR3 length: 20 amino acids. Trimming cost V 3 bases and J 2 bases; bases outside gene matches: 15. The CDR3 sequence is CASSLASGTSGPQTYNEQFF. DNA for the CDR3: TGTGCCAGCAGCTTGGCAAGCGGGACTAGCGGCCCTCAGACCTACAATGAGCAGTTCTTC.

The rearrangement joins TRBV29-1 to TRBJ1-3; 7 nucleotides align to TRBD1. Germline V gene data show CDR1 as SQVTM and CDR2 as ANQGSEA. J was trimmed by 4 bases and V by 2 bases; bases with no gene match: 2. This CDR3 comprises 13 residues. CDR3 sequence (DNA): TGCAGCGTTGAACCGGGACAGGGAAACACCATATATTTT. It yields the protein CSVEPGQGNTIYF.

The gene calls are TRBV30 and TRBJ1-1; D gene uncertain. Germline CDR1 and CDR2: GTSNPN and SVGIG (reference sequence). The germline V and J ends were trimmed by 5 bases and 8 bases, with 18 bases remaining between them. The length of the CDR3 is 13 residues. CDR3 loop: CAWSPAPTPEAFF. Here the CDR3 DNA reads TGTGCCTGGTCCCCAGCCCCGACCCCCGAAGCTTTCTTT.

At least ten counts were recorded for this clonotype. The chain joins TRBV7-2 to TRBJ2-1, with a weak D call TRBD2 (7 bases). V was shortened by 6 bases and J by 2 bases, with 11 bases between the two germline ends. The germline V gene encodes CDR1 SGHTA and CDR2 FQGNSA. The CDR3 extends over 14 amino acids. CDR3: CASRRGGTYNEQFF. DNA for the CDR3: TGTGCCAGCAGAAGGGGGGGTACCTACAATGAGCAGTTCTTC.

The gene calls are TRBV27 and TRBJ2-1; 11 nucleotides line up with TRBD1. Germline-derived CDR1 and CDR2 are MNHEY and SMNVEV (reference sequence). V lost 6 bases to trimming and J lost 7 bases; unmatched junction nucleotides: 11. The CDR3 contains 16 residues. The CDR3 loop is CASRGNRDRGINEQFF. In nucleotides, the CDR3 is TGTGCCAGCAGGGGGAATAGGGACAGGGGGATTAATGAGCAGTTCTTC.

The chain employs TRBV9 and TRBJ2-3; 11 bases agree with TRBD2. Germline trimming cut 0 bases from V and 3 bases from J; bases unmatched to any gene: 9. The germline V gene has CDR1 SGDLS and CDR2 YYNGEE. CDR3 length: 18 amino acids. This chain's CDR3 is CASSVAVGSGRATDTQYF. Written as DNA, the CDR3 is TGTGCCAGCAGCGTAGCGGTCGGTAGCGGGAGGGCAACAGATACGCAGTATTTT.

CDR3 sequence: CSASGTKNTEAFF. CDR3 DNA sequence: TGCAGTGCCTCCGGGACAAAAAACACTGAAGCTTTCTTT. This chain links TRBV20-1 with TRBJ1-1, with D possibly matching TRBD1 (6 bases). The CDR3 spans 13 residues. In germline, CDR1 is DFQATT, CDR2 SNEGSKA (reference sequence). Trimming took off 6 bases at V and 2 bases at J, with 13 bases between the two ends.

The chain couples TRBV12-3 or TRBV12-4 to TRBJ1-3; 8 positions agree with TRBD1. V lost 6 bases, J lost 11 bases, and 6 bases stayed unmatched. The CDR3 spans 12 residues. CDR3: CASRPKQGAIYF. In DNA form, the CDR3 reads TGTGCCAGCAGACCAAAACAGGGGGCCATATATTTT.

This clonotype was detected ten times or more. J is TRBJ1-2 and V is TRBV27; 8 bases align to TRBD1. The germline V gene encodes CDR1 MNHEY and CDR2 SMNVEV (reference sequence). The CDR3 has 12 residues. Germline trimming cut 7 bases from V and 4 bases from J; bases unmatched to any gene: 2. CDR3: CASTTGGYGYTF. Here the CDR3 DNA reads TGTGCCAGCACTACAGGGGGCTATGGCTACACCTTC.

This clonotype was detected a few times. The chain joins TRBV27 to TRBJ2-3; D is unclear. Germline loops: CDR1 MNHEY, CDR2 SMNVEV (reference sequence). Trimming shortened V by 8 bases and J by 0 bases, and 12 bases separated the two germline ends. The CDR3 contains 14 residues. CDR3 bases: TGTGCCAGCGCGGCTTGGGATAGCACAGATACGCAGTATTTT. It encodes CASAAWDSTDTQYF.